Listed below are T cell receptor beta chains from one sample, sequenced in a study of blood T cell repertoires in COVID-19. TCRdb's copy holds only in-frame clones and misses some; the assay was immunoSEQ multiplex PCR. The sample has hundreds of thousands of clones; around 89% are singletons. The sequencing input was peripheral blood. These receptors were obtained from a young woman with acute or convalescent COVID-19. Each CDR3 is given with its conserved first and last residue.

V	J	CDR3
TRBV6-1	TRBJ1-6	CASSDVRSSYNSPLHF
TRBV5-4	TRBJ2-3	CASSSGQGPDTQYF
TRBV25-1	TRBJ2-7	CAIEGTTRGEQYF
TRBV9	TRBJ2-1	CASSREGQGSPEQFF
TRBV4-1	TRBJ2-7	CASSQEFRPSYEQYF
TRBV6-6	TRBJ2-1	CASSDGTGNSNEQFF
TRBV15	TRBJ1-6	CATREARGYSPLHF
TRBV19	TRBJ1-3	CASSIESQGIGNTIYF
TRBV30	TRBJ2-6	CAWSVPGVAGANVLTF
TRBV5-1	TRBJ2-3	CASSLAQSTDTQYF
TRBV9	TRBJ2-7	CASSVGAPGQGSVEQYF
TRBV30	TRBJ2-1	CAWSSLIAKGNEQFF
TRBV2	TRBJ2-2	CAHTADRANTGELFF
TRBV5-4	TRBJ2-1	CASSLGLAGDEQFF
TRBV5-1	TRBJ2-3	CASSLALGLAGGPGDTQYF
TRBV12-5	TRBJ1-2	CASGLGRANYGYTF